These T cell receptor beta chains were read from a single sample in a study of post-analysis software for immune sequencing data. Via MiXCR, TCRdb re-called the PCR reads, giving one row per CDR3 protein. The table has about half a million distinct CDR3 sequences, around 40% seen once. The sequencing input was blood. The receptors here all came from a girl under 18 with multiple sclerosis. Each CDR3 is given without its conserved first and last residue. Each record gives: clone size, V gene, CDR3 protein. Clone size, where shown, is once, few, many, or a class for clones that have expanded.

>.|TRBV5-1
ASSLAYRGRNTEAF
>.|TRBV7-9
ASSAIQGTISYEQY
>.|TRBV29-1
SVSDSSTDTQY
>few|TRBV29-1
SVRRDRSSYEQY
>.|TRBV6-5
ASSYSFRQYSYNEQF
>.|TRBV9
ASSVAAGVYYEQY
>.|TRBV7-2
ASSLMGALSPY
>.|TRBV7-2
ASSWGVYNEQF
>.|TRBV4-1
ASSHHDRGEYNEQF
>.|TRBV7-9
ASSLGLVGYTQY
>many|TRBV7-3
ASSSRTSGYNEQF
>few|TRBV14
ASSQGGTSGSREQF
>few|TRBV24-1
ATSDSGAGSSYEQY
>.|TRBV12-3/TRBV12-4
ASFRQVDVQY
>.|TRBV4-1
ASSQERSGPGQPQH
>many|TRBV29-1
SVGDSRWTQY
>.|TRBV5-1
ASSFAGNTEAF
>.|TRBV20-1
SAHGASGRSAETQY
>once|TRBV28
ASSLGSSGSQETQY
>.|TRBV28
ATLSERETQY
>.|TRBV10-3
AISEEQYRAEQY
>.|TRBV28
ASSRRGHRDTQY
>.|TRBV28
ASSWDLGTEAF
>few|TRBV6-5
ASGRIFYEQY
>.|TRBV29-1
SVESDRGLEQY
>many|TRBV24-1
ATSAQETQY
>.|TRBV6-5
ASSRGITSTEAF
>.|TRBV7-6
ASSLAAILLNDGYT
>once|TRBV12-3/TRBV12-4
ASSLPKADTQY
>.|TRBV6-1
ASSLPPGGVLGQPQH
>.|TRBV20-1
SASPTSGTSTDTQY